A selection of T cell receptor beta chains follows, all from one sample in a study of control samples from healthy donors and cancer patients. Generated by immunoSEQ multiplex PCR, the TCRdb table keeps only in-frame clones and is missing some. The data show some 87,000 clones, around 83% seen once. Sequenced: PBMCs. All receptors derive from a man in his 60s with head and neck cancer. Each CDR3 is given with its conserved first and last residue. A D gene is named only where the DNA matches it firmly. Size is stated for part of the rows, as once, few or many counts, or as a class when the clone is expanded.

clone_size j_call v_call d_call cdr3_nt cdr3_aa
- TRBJ2-5 TRBV6-1 - TGTGCCAGCAGTGACGACCAAGAGACCCAGTACTTC CASSDDQETQYF
- TRBJ2-5 TRBV7-9 - TGTGCCAGCAGCCCTCGCCCTCAAGAGACCCAGTACTTC CASSPRPQETQYF
- TRBJ2-7 TRBV28 TRBD2 TGTGCCAGCAGTCCCGGGACTAGCGGGGGGTCCGAGCAGTACTTC CASSPGTSGGSEQYF
- TRBJ2-3 TRBV27 - TGTGCCAGCAGAACCAGTTGGGGACAACCGCGAGCAGATACGCAGTATTTT CASRTSWGQPRADTQYF
- TRBJ2-1 TRBV5-1 TRBD1 TGCGCCAGCAGCGGGGACAGTAGCTCCTACAATGAGCAGTTCTTC CASSGDSSSYNEQFF
- TRBJ1-4 TRBV7-9 TRBD1 TGTGCCAGCAGCCCCGGGACAGGGATTAATGAAAAACTGTTTTTT CASSPGTGINEKLFF
few TRBJ1-1 TRBV3-1/TRBV3-2 - TGTGCCAGCAGCCAAGGGGTAGGATACACTGAAGCTTTCTTT CASSQGVGYTEAFF
few TRBJ2-1 TRBV5-4 TRBD2 TGTGCCAGCAGCCGGCAGCGGGAGGGCCACAGAAATGAGCAGTTCTTC CASSRQREGHRNEQFF
- TRBJ1-3 TRBV29-1 - TGCAGCGTTCACAAGAGCTCTGGAAACACCATATATTTT CSVHKSSGNTIYF
- TRBJ2-3 TRBV28 TRBD1 TGTGCCAGCAGTGTACCGGGACAGGGGAGAGATACGCAGTATTTT CASSVPGQGRDTQYF
once TRBJ1-2 TRBV2 TRBD1 TGTGCCAGCAGCTTTTTTTTAAGAGTTTTAGGACAGGGCCTATATGGCTACACCTTC CASSFFLRVLGQGLYGYTF
- TRBJ1-1 TRBV12-3/TRBV12-4 - TGTGCCAGCAGTCTCAACAGGGACCGAGCTTTCTTT CASSLNRDRAFF
few TRBJ1-3 TRBV6-6 - TGTGCCAGCAGCTCCATAGGGGGGTCCTCTGGAAACACCATATATTTT CASSSIGGSSGNTIYF
- TRBJ2-2 TRBV7-9 - TGTGCCAGCAGCTTAGAACGGACCGGGGAGCTGTTTTTT CASSLERTGELFF
- TRBJ2-1 TRBV5-4 TRBD2 TGTGCCAGCAGCTCCAGCGGGATGCGGGACAATGAGCAGTTCTTC CASSSSGMRDNEQFF
- TRBJ2-2 TRBV11-3 - TGTGCCAGCAGCGTCCGGGCGAGAGGGGAGCTGTTTTTT CASSVRARGELFF
- TRBJ2-2 TRBV15 - TGTGCCACCAGCAGAGATCGGCCGACCGGGGAGCTGTTTTTT CATSRDRPTGELFF
- TRBJ2-3 TRBV29-1 - TGCAGCGTTATTGTTAGCACAGATACGCAGTATTTT CSVIVSTDTQYF
- TRBJ1-3 TRBV7-9 - TGTGCCAGCAGCTTAGAGGGCGGCTCTGGAAACACCATATATTTT CASSLEGGSGNTIYF
once TRBJ2-1 TRBV3-1/TRBV3-2 TRBD2 TGTGCCAGCAGCCCCGGACTAGCGGGACCCAACTTCTTC CASSPGLAGPNFF
- TRBJ1-3 TRBV18 - TGTGCCAGCTCACCACAACTCGGTCCCTCGGAGGGAAACACCATATATTTT CASSPQLGPSEGNTIYF
- TRBJ2-5 TRBV11-2 - TGTGCCAGCAGCTTAGTTGACGGCCAAGAGACCCAGTACTTC CASSLVDGQETQYF
- TRBJ1-5 TRBV27 - TGTGCCAGCAGGGGGACCCCTGGCAATCAGCCCCAGCATTTT CASRGTPGNQPQHF
- TRBJ2-7 TRBV6-5 - TGTGCCAGCAGTTTTGAGCGGCGCTCCTACGAGCAGTACTTC CASSFERRSYEQYF
- TRBJ2-2 TRBV28 - TGTGCCAGCAGTCCCAGGGACGAGCTGTTTTTT CASSPRDELFF
- TRBJ2-5 TRBV12-3/TRBV12-4 - TGTGCCAGCAGTTTAACCCAGAGGGAGACCCAGTACTTC CASSLTQRETQYF
- TRBJ1-4 TRBV10-3 - TGTGCCATCAGTGATTGGACAGCTGGAGGAGAAAAACTGTTTTTT CAISDWTAGGEKLFF
- TRBJ2-2 TRBV5-1 - TGCGCCAGCAGTTCGGAGATAGCGGCGAACACCGGGGAGCTGTTTTTT CASSSEIAANTGELFF
- TRBJ2-1 TRBV2 - TGTGCCAGCAGTGAAGCGCAACGAACTACGCAGTTCTTC CASSEAQRTTQFF
- TRBJ1-5 TRBV3-1/TRBV3-2 - TGTGCCAGCAGCCAAGTCTTAGGGGGCAATCAGCCCCAGCATTTT CASSQVLGGNQPQHF
- TRBJ2-2 TRBV2 - TGTGCCAGCAGGGCAGGGGCGGGGAACACCGGGGAGCTGTTTTTT CASRAGAGNTGELFF
once TRBJ2-1 TRBV7-5 - TGTGTCAGAAGCTTGGGACCAGACGTATCCTACAATGAGCAGTTCTTC CVRSLGPDVSYNEQFF
- TRBJ1-1 TRBV2 - TGTGCCAGGGGGTGGCTGCACACTGAAGCTTTCTTT CARGWLHTEAFF
- TRBJ1-4 TRBV5-8 - TGTGCCAGCAGCCCGGGGATAAAATCTACTAATGAAAAACTGTTTTTT CASSPGIKSTNEKLFF
- TRBJ2-1 TRBV12-3/TRBV12-4 - TGTGCCAGCAGGTCGACTTTGATCAATGAGCAGTTCTTC CASRSTLINEQFF
- TRBJ1-2 TRBV11-3 - TGTGCCAGCAGCTTAAGAGGGGATGGCTACACCTTC CASSLRGDGYTF
- TRBJ2-2 TRBV25-1 - TGTGCCAGCAGTGTACCGGGGTCCAACACCGGGGAGCTGTTTTTT CASSVPGSNTGELFF
- TRBJ1-2 TRBV4-1 - TGCGCCAGCAGCCACAAGGACAGAAACTATGGCTACACCTTC CASSHKDRNYGYTF
- TRBJ1-2 TRBV4-1 - TGCGCCAGCAGCCAAGTTGGTTATAGGGCAGCTAACTATGGCTACACCTTC CASSQVGYRAANYGYTF
- TRBJ1-4 TRBV7-9 - TGTGCCAGCAGTACGGGACAAATCAATGAAAAACTGTTTTTT CASSTGQINEKLFF
- TRBJ2-1 TRBV6-5 - TGTGCCAGCAGTTACTCCGGGGGCTCCTACAATGAGCAGTTCTTC CASSYSGGSYNEQFF
- TRBJ1-1 TRBV27 - TGTGCCAGCAGTTTAACAGGGATGAACACTGAAGCTTTCTTT CASSLTGMNTEAFF
few TRBJ1-2 TRBV7-9 - TGTGCCAGCAGCGGGGGGCGGGGCTATGGCTACACCTTC CASSGGRGYGYTF
- TRBJ1-1 TRBV6-5 - TGTGCCAGCGGCGACTCATACGTGAACACTGAAGCTTTCTTT CASGDSYVNTEAFF
- TRBJ2-1 TRBV11-2 TRBD1 TGTGCCAGCAGCTTAGGTTGGACAGGGGGCAATGAGCAGTTCTTC CASSLGWTGGNEQFF
- TRBJ1-5 TRBV19 - TGTGCCAGTAGTATCGGAAGCGGCAATCAGCCCCAGCATTTT CASSIGSGNQPQHF